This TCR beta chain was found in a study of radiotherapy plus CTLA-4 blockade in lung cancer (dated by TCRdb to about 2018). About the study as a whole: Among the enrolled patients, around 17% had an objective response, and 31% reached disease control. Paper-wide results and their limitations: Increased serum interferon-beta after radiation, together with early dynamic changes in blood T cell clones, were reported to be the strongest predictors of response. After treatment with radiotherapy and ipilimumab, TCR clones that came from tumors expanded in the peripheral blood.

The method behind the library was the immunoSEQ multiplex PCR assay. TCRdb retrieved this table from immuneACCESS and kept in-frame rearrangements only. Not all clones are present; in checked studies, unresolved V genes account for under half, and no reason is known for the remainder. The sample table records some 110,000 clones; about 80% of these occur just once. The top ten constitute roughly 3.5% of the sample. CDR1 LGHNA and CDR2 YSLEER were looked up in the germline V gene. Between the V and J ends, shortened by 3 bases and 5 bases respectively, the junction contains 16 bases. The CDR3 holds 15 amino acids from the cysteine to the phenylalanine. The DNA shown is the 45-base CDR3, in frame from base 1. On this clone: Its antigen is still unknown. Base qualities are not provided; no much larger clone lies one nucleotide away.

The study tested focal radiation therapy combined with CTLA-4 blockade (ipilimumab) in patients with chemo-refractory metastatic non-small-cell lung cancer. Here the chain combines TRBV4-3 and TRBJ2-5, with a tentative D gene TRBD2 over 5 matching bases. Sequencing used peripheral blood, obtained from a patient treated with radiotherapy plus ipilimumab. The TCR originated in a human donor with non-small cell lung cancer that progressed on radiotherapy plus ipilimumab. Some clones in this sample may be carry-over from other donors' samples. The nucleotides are TGCGCCAGCAGCCAGCTACCGAACTCGGGGGAGACCCAGTACTTC. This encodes CASSQLPNSGETQYF.